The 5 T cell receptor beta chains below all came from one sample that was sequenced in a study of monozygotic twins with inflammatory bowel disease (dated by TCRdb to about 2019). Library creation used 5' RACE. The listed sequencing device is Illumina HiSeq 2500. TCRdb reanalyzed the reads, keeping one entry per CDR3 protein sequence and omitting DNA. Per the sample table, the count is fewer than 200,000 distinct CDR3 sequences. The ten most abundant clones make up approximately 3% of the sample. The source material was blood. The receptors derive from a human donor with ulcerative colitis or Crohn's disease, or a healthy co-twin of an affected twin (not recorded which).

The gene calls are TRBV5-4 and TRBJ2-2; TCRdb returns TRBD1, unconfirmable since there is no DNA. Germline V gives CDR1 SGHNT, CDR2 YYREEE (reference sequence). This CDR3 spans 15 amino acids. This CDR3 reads CASSLDRVRTGELFF. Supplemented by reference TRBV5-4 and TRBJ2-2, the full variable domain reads ETGVTQSPTHLIKTRGQQVTLRCSSQSGHNTVSWYQQALGQGPQFIFQYYREEENGRGNFPPRFSGLQFPNYSSELNVNALELDDSALYLCASSLDRVRTGELFFGEGSRLTVL.

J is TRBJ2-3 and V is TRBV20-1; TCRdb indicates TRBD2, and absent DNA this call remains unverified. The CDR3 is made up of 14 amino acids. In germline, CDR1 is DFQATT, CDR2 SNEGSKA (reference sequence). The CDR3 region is CSALSGAGGDTQYF.

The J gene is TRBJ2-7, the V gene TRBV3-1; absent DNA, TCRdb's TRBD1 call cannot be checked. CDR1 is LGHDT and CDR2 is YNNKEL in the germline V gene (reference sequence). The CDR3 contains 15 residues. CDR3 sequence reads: CASSQVHSVGNEQYF.

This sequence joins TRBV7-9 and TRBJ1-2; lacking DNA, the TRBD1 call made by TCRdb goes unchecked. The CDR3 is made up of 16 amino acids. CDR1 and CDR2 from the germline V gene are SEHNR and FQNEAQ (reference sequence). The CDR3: CASSPMTAQLSYGYTF.

The CDR3 region is CASITGQLAKNMQYF. V usage is TRBV6-1 and J usage is TRBJ2-4; there is no DNA to check the TCRdb D call of TRBD2. Germline CDR1 MNHNS, CDR2 SASEGT. There are 15 residues in the CDR3.